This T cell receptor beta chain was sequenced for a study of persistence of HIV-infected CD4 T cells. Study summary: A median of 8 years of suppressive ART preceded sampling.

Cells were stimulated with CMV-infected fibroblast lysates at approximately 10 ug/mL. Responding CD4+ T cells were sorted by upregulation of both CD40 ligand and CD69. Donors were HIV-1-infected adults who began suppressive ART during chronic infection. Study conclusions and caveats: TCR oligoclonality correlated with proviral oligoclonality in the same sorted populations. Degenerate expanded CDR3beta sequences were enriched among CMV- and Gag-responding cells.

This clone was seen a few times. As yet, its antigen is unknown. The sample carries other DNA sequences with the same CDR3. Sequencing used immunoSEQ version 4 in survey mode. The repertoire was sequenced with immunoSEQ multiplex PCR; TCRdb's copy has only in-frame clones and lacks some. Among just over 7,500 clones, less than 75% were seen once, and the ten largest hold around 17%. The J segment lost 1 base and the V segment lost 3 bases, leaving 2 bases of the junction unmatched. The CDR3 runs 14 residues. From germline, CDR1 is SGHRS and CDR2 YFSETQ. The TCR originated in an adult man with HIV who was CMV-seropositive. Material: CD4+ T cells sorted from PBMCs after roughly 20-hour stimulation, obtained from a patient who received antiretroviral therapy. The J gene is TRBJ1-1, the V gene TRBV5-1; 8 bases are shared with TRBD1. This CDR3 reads CASSSGQGNTEAFF. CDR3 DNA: TGCGCCAGCAGCTCCGGACAGGGGAACACTGAAGCTTTCTTT.